The present T cell receptor beta chain was sequenced within a study of T-cell memory formation after mild COVID-19. Study conclusions and caveats: The study found contracting CD4+ clones mainly in CM and EM and contracting CD8+ clones in EMRA. Whereas later expanders leaned CD4+, clones contracting day 15 to 85 showed a balanced CD4/CD8 makeup.

This clonotype was counted many times. The antigen remains unidentified. Each CDR3 protein gets one entry after TCRdb re-called the 5' RACE reads with MiXCR. The sample has fewer than 140,000 distinct CDR3 sequences, 12% seen once. There are 12 residues in the CDR3. CDR1 is SGHTA and CDR2 is FQGNSA in the germline V gene. With 1 base removed from V and 6 bases from J, the gap between germline ends came to 5 bases. This receptor was obtained from an adult woman who had mild COVID-19 (a few samples of this study predate the infection). Cell type and time point are not known. V and J are TRBV7-2 and TRBJ2-3; D is undetermined. Sequences were obtained from PBMCs or a T cell subset sorted from them (not recorded which). The CDR3: CASSLGPDTQYF. CDR3 DNA sequence: TGTGCCAGCAGCTTAGGGCCCGATACGCAGTATTTT.